The sequence of this T cell receptor beta chain was determined in a study of PD-1 blockade in mismatch repair-deficient tumors. The CDR3 spans 12 residues. Germline V gene sequence: CDR1 MNHEY, CDR2 SMNVEV (reference sequence). V was pared by 6 bases and J by 7 bases, with 10 bases between. Study observations and caveats: All three positive peptides came from frameshift mutations, yielding over a hundred blood TCRs.

Clones were read by immunoSEQ multiplex PCR, and TCRdb kept only the in-frame ones, dropping some. The table shows approximately 15,000 clones, with about 88% occurring only once. The time point: 10-day in vitro stimulation with candidate neoantigen peptide 6. Several ELISpot-reactive neoantigen peptides each drove an approximately ten-day in vitro stimulation. Baseline for clone expansion was a parallel culture with no peptide. This clone was seen more than once but under ten times. Its antigen is unknown. This clonotype was sampled from an adult with mismatch repair-deficient cancer. The sample consisted of cells cultured in vitro, taken from a patient treated with pembrolizumab. V usage is TRBV27 and J usage is TRBJ2-1; D not resolved. CDR3 in amino acids: CASSPRMNEQFF. The CDR3 nucleotides are TGTGCCAGCAGCCCCAGGATGAATGAGCAGTTCTTC.